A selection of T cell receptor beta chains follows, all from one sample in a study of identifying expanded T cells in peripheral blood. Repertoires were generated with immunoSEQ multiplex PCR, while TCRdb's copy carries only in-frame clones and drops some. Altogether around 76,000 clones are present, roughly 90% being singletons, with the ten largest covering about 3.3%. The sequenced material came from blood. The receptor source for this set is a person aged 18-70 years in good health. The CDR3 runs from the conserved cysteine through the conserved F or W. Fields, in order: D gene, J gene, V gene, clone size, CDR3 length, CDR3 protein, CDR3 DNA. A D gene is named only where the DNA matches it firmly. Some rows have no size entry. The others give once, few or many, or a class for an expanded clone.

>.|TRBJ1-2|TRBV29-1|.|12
CSVGTNNYGYTF
TGCAGCGTTGGGACAAATAACTATGGCTACACCTTC
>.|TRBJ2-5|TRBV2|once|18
CASSEAGLRGAVGETQYF
TGTGCCAGCAGTGAAGCGGGATTGAGGGGGGCGGTTGGAGAGACCCAGTACTTC
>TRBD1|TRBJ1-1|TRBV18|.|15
CASSPGGGATAEAFF
TGTGCCAGCTCACCCGGAGGGGGCGCGACCGCTGAAGCTTTCTTT
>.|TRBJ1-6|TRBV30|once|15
CAWSPEDSFNSPLHF
TGTGCCTGGAGTCCTGAGGACAGCTTTAATTCACCCCTCCACTTT
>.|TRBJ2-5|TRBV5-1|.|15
CASSFFGSGQETQYF
TGCGCCAGCAGCTTCTTTGGTAGCGGCCAAGAGACCCAGTACTTC
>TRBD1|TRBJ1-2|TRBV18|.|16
CASSRNRDRLFHGYTF
TGTGCCAGCTCCCGGAACCGGGACAGACTTTTTCATGGCTACACCTTC
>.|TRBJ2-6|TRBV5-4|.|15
CASSLQFSGANVLTF
TGTGCCAGCAGCTTGCAGTTCTCTGGGGCCAACGTCCTGACTTTC
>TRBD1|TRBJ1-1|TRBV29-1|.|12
CSVWTGSTEAFF
TGCAGCGTATGGACAGGGAGCACTGAAGCTTTCTTT
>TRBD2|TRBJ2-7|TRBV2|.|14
CASRPGLAGSEQYF
TGTGCCAGCAGGCCGGGACTAGCGGGATCCGAGCAGTACTTC
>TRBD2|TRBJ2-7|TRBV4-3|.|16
CASSQGGLAGGYEQYF
TGCGCCAGCAGCCAAGGTGGACTAGCGGGGGGATACGAGCAGTACTTC
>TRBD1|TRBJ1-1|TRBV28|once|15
CATRQGAKGGTEAFF
TGTGCCACAAGACAGGGGGCGAAAGGGGGCACTGAAGCTTTCTTT
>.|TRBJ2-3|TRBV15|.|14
CATSFQGWPDTQYF
TGTGCCACCAGTTTCCAGGGGTGGCCAGATACGCAGTATTTT
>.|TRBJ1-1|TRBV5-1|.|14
CASSLGRDNTEAFF
TGCGCCAGCAGCTTGGGCAGGGATAACACTGAAGCTTTCTTT
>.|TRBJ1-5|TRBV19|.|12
CASSILSQPQHF
TGTGCCAGTAGTATCCTCAGTCAGCCCCAGCATTTT